This T cell receptor (beta chain) was sequenced during a study of cytomegalovirus exposure and HLA in healthy donors. Background on the study: Inside one of the first data releases sat around 85 million unique TCRs taken from HLA-typed donors.

Those who donated were healthy bone marrow donors. From germline, CDR1 is SGHNT and CDR2 YYREEE (reference sequence). CDR3 length: 14 residues. V was pared by 5 bases and J by 2 bases, with 13 bases between. PCR primers comprised 60 Vbeta and 13 Jbeta primers. Assay used: immunoSEQ multiplex PCR; TCRdb lists only in-frame clones, some missing. Among some 180,000 clones, about 13% were seen once, and the ten largest hold less than 8.5%. The sample consisted of PBMCs. The rearrangement joins TRBV5-4 to TRBJ1-1, with no clear D. The clonotype comes from a man aged 50 or older in good health and CMV-seropositive. DNA of the CDR3: TGTGCCAGCAGGAGTACCCAGGCCAACACTGAAGCTTTCTTT. It codes for CASRSTQANTEAFF.